The present T cell receptor (beta chain) was sequenced within a study of CD8 T cells in ankylosing spondylitis. General study findings and limits: Before this, some motif variants had been reported in reactive arthritis synovial fluid and blood. A TCR beta motif of several highly homologous variants appeared characteristic of ankylosing spondylitis blood.

V shed 1 base and J 7 bases; nucleotides not matched to a gene: 9. The CDR3 runs to 15 residues. Germline V gives CDR1 DFQATT, CDR2 SNEGSKA (reference sequence). Making use of molecular barcodes, quantitative 5'-RACE generated TCR beta libraries. TCRdb processed the 5' RACE reads anew with MiXCR; each CDR3 protein has one entry. The data contain about 700,000 distinct CDR3 sequences, over 15% of them singletons. Remarks on this clonotype: Its target is unknown.

The receptor was derived from a male donor with ankylosing spondylitis. The rearrangement joins TRBV20-1 to TRBJ1-1; 10 nucleotides align to TRBD1. Material: blood, either unsorted or a sorted T cell fraction (not recorded which). The CDR3 loop is CSARGDRGVGVEAFF. The CDR3 DNA follows: TGCAGTGCTAGAGGGGACAGGGGTGTGGGCGTTGAAGCTTTCTTT.